This T cell receptor (beta chain) was identified during a study of T cells in localized non-small cell lung cancer. The CDR3 loop spans 17 amino acids. With 1 base clipped from V and 1 base from J, the junction kept 9 bases outside the gene matches. Germline CDR1 is SGHVS and CDR2 is FNYEAQ. Note on this clone: Its antigen is unidentified.

Whole-study results and caveats: It was uninvolved adjacent lung that showed the highest T cell clonality, exceeding tumor.

Only in-frame clones appear in the TCRdb table, and some are missing; sequencing was by immunoSEQ multiplex PCR. The sample records 19,000 or so clones, approximately 88% being singletons. The V call is TRBV7-6, the J call TRBJ1-1; the match to TRBD1 covers 7 bases. This specimen was peripheral blood mononuclear cells, taken before any cancer treatment. This TCR derives from a male donor aged 60 or over with stage II lung adenocarcinoma. CDR3 loop: CASSLERRGRSNTEAFF. The CDR3 nucleotides read TGTGCCAGCAGCTTAGAACGGAGGGGGCGTTCGAACACTGAAGCTTTCTTT.